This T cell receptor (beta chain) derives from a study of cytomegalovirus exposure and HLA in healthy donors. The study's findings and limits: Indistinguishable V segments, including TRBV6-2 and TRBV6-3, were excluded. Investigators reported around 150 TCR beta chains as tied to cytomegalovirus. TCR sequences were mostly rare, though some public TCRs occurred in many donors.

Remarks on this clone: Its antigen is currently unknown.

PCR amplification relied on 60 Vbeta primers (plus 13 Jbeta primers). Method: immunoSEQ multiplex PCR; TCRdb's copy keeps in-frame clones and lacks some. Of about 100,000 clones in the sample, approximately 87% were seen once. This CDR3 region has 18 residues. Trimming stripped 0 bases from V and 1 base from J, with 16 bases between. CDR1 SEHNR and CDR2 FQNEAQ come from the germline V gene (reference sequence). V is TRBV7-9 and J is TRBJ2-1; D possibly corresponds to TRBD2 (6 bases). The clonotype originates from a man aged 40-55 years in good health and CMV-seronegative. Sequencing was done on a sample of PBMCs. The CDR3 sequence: CASSLAQLGRGSYNEQFF. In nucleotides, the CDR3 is TGTGCCAGCAGCTTAGCGCAGTTGGGGCGGGGATCCTACAATGAGCAGTTCTTC. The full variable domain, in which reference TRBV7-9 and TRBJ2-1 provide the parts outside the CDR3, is DTGVSQNPRHKITKRGQNVTFRCDPISEHNRLYWYRQTLGQGPEFLTYFQNEAQLEKSRLLSDRFSAERPKGSFSTLEIQRTEQGDSAMYLCASSLAQLGRGSYNEQFFGPGTRLTVL.